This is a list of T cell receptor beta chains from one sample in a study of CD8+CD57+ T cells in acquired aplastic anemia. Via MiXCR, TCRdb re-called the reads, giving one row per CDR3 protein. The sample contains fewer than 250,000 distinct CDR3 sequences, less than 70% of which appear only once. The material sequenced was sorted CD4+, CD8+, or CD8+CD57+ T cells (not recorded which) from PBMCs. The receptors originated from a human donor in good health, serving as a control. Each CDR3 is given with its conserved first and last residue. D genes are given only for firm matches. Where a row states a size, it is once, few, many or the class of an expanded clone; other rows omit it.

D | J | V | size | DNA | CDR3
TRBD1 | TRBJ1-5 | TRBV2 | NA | TGTGCCAGCAGATACAGGGGACCAGGTTCTGATCAGCCCCAGCATTTT | CASRYRGPGSDQPQHF
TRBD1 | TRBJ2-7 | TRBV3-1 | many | TGTGCCAGCAGGAGACAGGGGGGGTACGAGCAGTACTTC | CASRRQGGYEQYF
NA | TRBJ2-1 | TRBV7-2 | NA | TGTGCCAGCAGCGCCGGGACCAACAATGAGCAGTTCTTC | CASSAGTNNEQFF
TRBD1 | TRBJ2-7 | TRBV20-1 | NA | TGCAGTGCGCCACAGGGGGCGCGGGGCTCCTACGAGCAGTACTTC | CSAPQGARGSYEQYF
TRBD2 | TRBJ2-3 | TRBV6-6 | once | TGTGCCAGCAGAGCTAGTAGCGGGGGTGGTACAGATACGCAGTATTTT | CASRASSGGGTDTQYF
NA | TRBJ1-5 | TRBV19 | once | TGTGCCAGTAACTCAGGGGTGGTAATTCAGCCCCAGCATTTT | CASNSGVVIQPQHF
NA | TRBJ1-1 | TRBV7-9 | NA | TGTGCCAGCAGCTTAGGGGGGTTACAGGGTGAAGCTTTCTTT | CASSLGGLQGEAFF
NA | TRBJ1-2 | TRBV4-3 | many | TGCGCCAGCAGCCAAGATGGTAAGAAGAGAGATGGCTACACCTTC | CASSQDGKKRDGYTF
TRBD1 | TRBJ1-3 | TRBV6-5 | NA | TGTGCCAGCCGGGGGGACAGGGCTTTAAGAAACACCATATATTTT | CASRGDRALRNTIYF
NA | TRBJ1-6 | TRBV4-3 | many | TGCGCCAGCAGCCAAGAAGCAGGGGATTCACCCCTCCACTTT | CASSQEAGDSPLHF
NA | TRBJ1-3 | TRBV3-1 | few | TGTGCCAGCAGCCAAGACCCGCCGGGAAGGTCCTCTGGAAACACCATATATTTT | CASSQDPPGRSSGNTIYF
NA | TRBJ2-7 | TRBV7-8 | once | TGTGCCAGCAGCCTTGGATTCTACGAGCAGTACTTC | CASSLGFYEQYF
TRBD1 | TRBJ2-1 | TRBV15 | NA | TGTGCCACCAGCAGAGGAGGACAGGGGGCAAACAATGAGCAGTTCTTC | CATSRGGQGANNEQFF
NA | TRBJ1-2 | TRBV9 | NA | TGTGCCAGCAGCGTAGAGGCAGGCTATGGCTACACCTTC | CASSVEAGYGYTF
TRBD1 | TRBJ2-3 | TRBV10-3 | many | TGTGCCATCAGCCCGACAGGGGGCCTGGATACGCAGTATTTT | CAISPTGGLDTQYF
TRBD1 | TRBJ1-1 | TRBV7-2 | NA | TGTGCCAGCAGATTACAGGGGTCGAACACTGAAGCTTTCTTT | CASRLQGSNTEAFF
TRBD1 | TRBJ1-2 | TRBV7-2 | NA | TGTGCCAGCAGCTTAGGGACAGGGTTGAGTGGCTACACCTTC | CASSLGTGLSGYTF
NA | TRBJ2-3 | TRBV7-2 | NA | TGTGCCAGCGGTCGGGTAGCAGGCACAGATACGCAGTATTTT | CASGRVAGTDTQYF
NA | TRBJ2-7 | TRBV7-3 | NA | TGTGCCATCCGGGACCGTATCTACGAGCAGTACTTC | CAIRDRIYEQYF
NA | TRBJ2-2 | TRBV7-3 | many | TGTGCCAGCAGCTTAACAAAGGCTAGCCGGACCGGGGAGCTGTTTTTT | CASSLTKASRTGELFF
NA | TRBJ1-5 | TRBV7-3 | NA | TGTGCCAGCAGCCGGGAGGGGGGTCAGCCCCAGCATTTT | CASSREGGQPQHF
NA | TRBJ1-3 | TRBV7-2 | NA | TGTGCCAGCAGCCGGGGTTCCGATGGAAACACCATATATTTT | CASSRGSDGNTIYF
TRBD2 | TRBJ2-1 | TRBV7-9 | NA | TGTGCCAGCAGCTCACAGCGGGGGGCACACAATGAGCAGTTCTTC | CASSSQRGAHNEQFF
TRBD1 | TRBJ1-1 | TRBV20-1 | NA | TGCAGTGCTTCGGACAGGGGCGCGAACACTGAAGCTTTCTTT | CSASDRGANTEAFF
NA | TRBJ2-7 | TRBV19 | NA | TGTGCCAGTAGTATTGGGATGACCTACGAGCAGTACTTC | CASSIGMTYEQYF
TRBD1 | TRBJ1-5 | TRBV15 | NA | TGTGCCACCAGCAGAGCGGTAGGACAGGGGGGTCAGCCCCAGCATTTT | CATSRAVGQGGQPQHF
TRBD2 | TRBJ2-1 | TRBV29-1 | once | TGCAGCGTTGATTACCCCGGGAGGGCCCTCAATGAGCAGTTCTTC | CSVDYPGRALNEQFF
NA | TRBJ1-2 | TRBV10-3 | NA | TGTGCCATCAGTGAACAAGCGGGCATGGCCTACACCTTC | CAISEQAGMAYTF
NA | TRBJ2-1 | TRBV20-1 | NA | TGCAGTGCTCCTCCTTTTAGCGGATTAACCTACAATGAGCAGTTCTTC | CSAPPFSGLTYNEQFF
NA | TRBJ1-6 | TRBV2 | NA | TGTGCCAGCAGCGAAGCGGACCCTTCACCCCTCCACTTT | CASSEADPSPLHF
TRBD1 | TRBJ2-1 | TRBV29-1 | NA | TGCAGCGTTGAAGATGGGACAGAGGATGAGCAGTTCTTC | CSVEDGTEDEQFF
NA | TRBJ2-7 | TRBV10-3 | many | TGTGCCATTGGGGGGCAGGGAAGCTCCTACGAGCAGTACTTC | CAIGGQGSSYEQYF
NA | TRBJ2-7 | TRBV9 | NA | TGTGCCAGCAGCGTATCAGGGACCAACTACGAGCAGTACTTC | CASSVSGTNYEQYF
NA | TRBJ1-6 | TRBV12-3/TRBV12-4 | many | TGTGCCAGCACCGACGTCGGGTCCCCCCTCCACTTT | CASTDVGSPLHF
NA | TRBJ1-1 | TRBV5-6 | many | TGTGCCAGCAGCTTCCAGGGGCGGGGGACTGAAGCTTTCTTT | CASSFQGRGTEAFF
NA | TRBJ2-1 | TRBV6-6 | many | TGTGCCAGCGATAGGGCGGGGCGAGACAATGAGCAGTTCTTC | CASDRAGRDNEQFF
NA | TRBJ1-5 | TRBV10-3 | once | TGTGCCATCAGTGCCCAGGGAGGGACTGGACAGCCCCAGCATTTT | CAISAQGGTGQPQHF
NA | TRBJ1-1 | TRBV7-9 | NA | TGTGCCAGCAGCTTAGGTGGGGCAACTGAAGCTTTCTTT | CASSLGGATEAFF
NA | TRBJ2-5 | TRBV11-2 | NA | TGTGCCAGCAGGGAACCGTCCCCAGGGACCCAGTACTTC | CASREPSPGTQYF
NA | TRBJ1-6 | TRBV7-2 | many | TGTGCCAGCACCAAAGCTAGCTCCTATAATTCACCCCTCCACTTT | CASTKASSYNSPLHF
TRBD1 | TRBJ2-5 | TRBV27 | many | TGTGCCAGCAGTCCCGGGACAGTGGAAGAGACCCAGTACTTC | CASSPGTVEETQYF
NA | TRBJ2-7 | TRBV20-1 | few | TGCAGTGCCGTGGGCGAACAACAATACGAGCAGTACTTC | CSAVGEQQYEQYF
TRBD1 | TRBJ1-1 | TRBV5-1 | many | TGCGCCAGCAGAATACAGGGGGGGGACACTGAAGCTTTCTTT | CASRIQGGDTEAFF
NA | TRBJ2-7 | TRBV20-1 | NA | TGCAGTGCAGTTCGCAGGCCCTACGAGCAGTACTTC | CSAVRRPYEQYF
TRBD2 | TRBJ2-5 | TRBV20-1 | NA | TGCAGTGCTAGACAGGGAGGGGCCCAGTACTTC | CSARQGGAQYF
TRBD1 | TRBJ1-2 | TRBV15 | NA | TGTGCCACCAGCAGATCCCCGACAGGGGATGGCTACACCTTC | CATSRSPTGDGYTF
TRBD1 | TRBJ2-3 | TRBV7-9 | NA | TGTGCCAGCAGCTGGGTTCCGGGACAGAGTACAGATACGCAGTATTTT | CASSWVPGQSTDTQYF
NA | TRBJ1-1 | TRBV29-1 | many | TGCAGCGTGGGGGACCCAACAACTGAAGCTTTCTTT | CSVGDPTTEAFF
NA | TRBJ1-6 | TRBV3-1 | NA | TGTGCCAGCAGCCTTGACGGTCTCAATTCACCCCTCCACTTT | CASSLDGLNSPLHF
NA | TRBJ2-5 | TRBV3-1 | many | TGTGCCAGCAGCCAGGGGGGCCGCGAGACCCAGTACTTC | CASSQGGRETQYF
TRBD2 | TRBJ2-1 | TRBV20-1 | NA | TGCAGTGCTAGCGGGGGGGCCTTTGAGCAGTTCTTC | CSASGGAFEQFF
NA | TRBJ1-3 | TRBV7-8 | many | TGTGCCAGCAGCTCCACGACATCTCCCTCTGGAAACACCATATATTTT | CASSSTTSPSGNTIYF
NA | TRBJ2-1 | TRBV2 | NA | TGTGCCAGCAGGCCGGTGTTCTATGAGCAGTTCTTC | CASRPVFYEQFF
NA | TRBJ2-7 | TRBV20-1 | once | TGCAGTGCACTCTTACCCCCCTACAGTGGGCAGTACTTC | CSALLPPYSGQYF
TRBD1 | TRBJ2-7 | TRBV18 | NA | TGTGCCAGCTCACTCGGGACAGGGGAAAGGTACGAGCAGTACTTC | CASSLGTGERYEQYF
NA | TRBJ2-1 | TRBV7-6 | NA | TGTGCCAGCAGCTTAGGGGGGGGGGGGGGCGGGAATGAGCAGTTCTTC | CASSLGGGGGGNEQFF
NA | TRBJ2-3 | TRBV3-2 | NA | TGTGCCAGCAGCGACCTCGGGACTAGCGGGGGGACCACAGATACGCAGTATTTT | CASSDLGTSGGTTDTQYF
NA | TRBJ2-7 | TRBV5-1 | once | TGCGCCAGCAGCTTGTTACAGGCGGGGTGGTACGAGCAGTACTTC | CASSLLQAGWYEQYF
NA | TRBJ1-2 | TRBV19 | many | TGTGCCAGTAGTATGGGGCCCGGGACTTCTAACTATGGCTACACCTTC | CASSMGPGTSNYGYTF